Listed here are 8 T cell receptor beta chains from one sample, sequenced in a study of lymphopenia after photon versus proton radiotherapy. Sequencing used immunoSEQ multiplex PCR; TCRdb keeps in-frame clones, though not all of them. The sample contains 20,000 to 25,000 clones, about 89% of which appear only once. This specimen was peripheral blood, taken from a patient treated with proton-based radiotherapy. The receptor set was obtained from an elderly man with esophageal cancer.

The V gene is TRBV4-1, the J gene TRBJ1-2, with 7 bases lining up with TRBD1. The CDR3 is made up of 15 amino acids. After removal of 0 bases from V and 7 bases from J, the junction contained 8 bases not matched to a gene. Per the germline V gene, CDR1 is MGHRA and CDR2 is YSYEKL. In DNA form, the CDR3 reads TGCGCCAGCAGCCAAGAACGGACAGGAGCGATTGGCTACACCTTC. Its protein product is CASSQERTGAIGYTF.

V is TRBV7-6 and J is TRBJ2-2, with D perhaps matching TRBD2 (5 bases). This CDR3 comprises 17 residues. Germline CDR1 SGHVS, CDR2 FNYEAQ. The germline V and J ends were trimmed by 1 base and 8 bases, with 20 bases remaining between them. The CDR3 is CASSLGDLRGNGGELFF. The CDR3 nucleotides are TGTGCCAGCAGCTTAGGAGACCTCCGGGGAAACGGGGGGGAGCTGTTTTTT. Filled out from reference TRBV7-6 and TRBJ2-2, the complete variable domain reads GAGVSQSPRYKVTKRGQDVALRCDPISGHVSLYWYRQALGQGPEFLTYFNYEAQQDKSGLPNDRFSAERPEGSISTLTIQRTEQRDSAMYRCASSLGDLRGNGGELFFGEGSRLTVL.

The chain recombines TRBV6-5 with TRBJ1-2; D ambiguous. V lost 8 bases to trimming and J lost 4 bases, with 17 bases between them. Germline V gene data show CDR1 as MNHEY and CDR2 as SVGAGI. The CDR3 sequence is 14 residues long. The chain's CDR3 is CASGRAGRLYGYTF. Written as DNA, the CDR3 is TGTGCCAGCGGCCGCGCGGGGAGGCTCTATGGCTACACCTTC.

This clone was detected a few times. J is TRBJ1-1 and V is TRBV7-2; maybe TRBD1 (6 bases). The CDR3 runs to 16 residues. The V end lost 5 bases, the J end lost 5 bases, and 21 bases lay between the germline ends. Germline V gives CDR1 SGHTA, CDR2 FQGNSA. In DNA form, the CDR3 reads TGTGCCAGCAGCCCAATGGGGGGGGCGCTTTCTACTGAAGCTTTCTTT. Encoded protein: CASSPMGGALSTEAFF. Using reference TRBV7-2 and TRBJ1-1 for the parts outside the CDR3, the full variable domain is GAGVSQSPSNKVTEKGKDVELRCDPISGHTALYWYRQSLGQGLEFLIYFQGNSAPDKSGLPSDRFSAERTGGSVSTLTIQRTQQEDSAVYLCASSPMGGALSTEAFFGQGTRLTVV.

V is TRBV11-3 and J is TRBJ2-7, with unresolved D. This CDR3 region has 14 residues. The V gene lost 0 bases and the J gene lost 2 bases, with 8 bases spanning the gap. Germline CDR1 and CDR2: SGHNT and YENEEA. CDR3 region: CASSLDPGAYEQYF. The CDR3 nucleotides read TGTGCCAGCAGCTTAGATCCGGGCGCCTACGAGCAGTACTTC.

The chain couples TRBV19 to TRBJ1-2; tentative D call: TRBD1 (6 bases). CDR3 size: 12 residues. Per the germline V gene, CDR1 is LNHDA and CDR2 is SQIVND (reference sequence). Trimming shortened V by 3 bases and J by 10 bases, and 12 bases separated the two germline ends. The CDR3 region is CASSIGGGVYTF. CDR3 bases: TGTGCCAGTAGTATCGGGGGGGGCGTCTACACCTTC.

The J gene is TRBJ2-3, the V gene TRBV4-1; TRBD2 is a possible D gene (5 bases). The length of the CDR3 is 14 residues. V was clipped by 0 bases and J by 5 bases, with 9 bases between them. CDR1 and CDR2 (germline): MGHRA, YSYEKL. This CDR3 reads CASSQEEAGDTQYF. Written as DNA, the CDR3 is TGCGCCAGCAGCCAAGAGGAGGCGGGAGATACGCAGTATTTT.

The chain joins TRBV7-2 to TRBJ2-7; perhaps D is TRBD1 or TRBD2 (5 bases each). Trimming removed 5 bases from V and 2 bases from J, with 13 bases in between. Germline assignment: CDR1 SGHTA and CDR2 FQGNSA. The CDR3 runs 14 residues. In nucleotides, the CDR3 is TGTGCCAGCAGCGCCCGGGACGGACCCTACGAGCAGTACTTC. Translated, it gives CASSARDGPYEQYF.